The text below deals with one TCR beta chain. Its antigen is not known. This sample was included in a study of cytomegalovirus exposure and HLA in healthy donors. The study, taken as a whole, reports: Certain sequence variants were highly shared and formed a cluster, and this cluster was likely a sequencing artifact. In a later analysis, TCR beta V- and J-gene trimming was associated with a missense DCLRE1C variant. After further analysis at a later stage, roughly 15,000 TCR beta sequences were associated with HLA alleles at 0.05 false discovery rate.

This PCR relied on a set of 60 Vbeta primers and 13 Jbeta primers. Clones were read by immunoSEQ multiplex PCR, and TCRdb kept only the in-frame ones, dropping some. The data show fewer than 250,000 clones, over 75% seen once. The sample consisted of PBMCs. This receptor was identified in a woman between 50 and 59 years old in good health and CMV-seropositive.

The CDR3 is CASSVGLLAGGFRPSEQFF. The CDR3 DNA sequence: TGTGCCAGCAGCGTAGGTTTACTAGCGGGGGGTTTCAGGCCCAGTGAGCAGTTCTTC. The rearrangement links TRBV9 to TRBJ2-1; 12 nucleotides line up with TRBD2. Trimming at V came to 0 bases and at J to 9 bases, leaving 16 bases not matched to a gene. CDR1 SGDLS and CDR2 YYNGEE come from the germline V gene. This CDR3 is built from 19 residues.